One sample yielded the 25 T cell receptor beta chains listed below, sequenced in a study of OX40 agonist ivuxolimab in advanced cancers. Only in-frame clones appear in the TCRdb table, and some are missing; sequencing was by immunoSEQ multiplex PCR. The table shows under 85,000 clones, with approximately 95% occurring only once. The sample here was CD4+ or CD8+ T cells sorted from blood, taken in a trial of the OX40 agonist ivuxolimab. These receptor sequences come from an adult with an advanced solid tumor such as melanoma, head and neck, liver or kidney cancer.

The chain has TRBV11-2 and TRBJ1-1; maybe TRBD1 (6 bases). CDR3 length: 14 residues. V gave up 5 bases and J gave up 3 bases, with 13 bases separating them. Germline V gene lookup returns CDR1 SGHAT and CDR2 FQNNGV. The CDR3 here is CASSIGGLDTEAFF. CDR3 DNA sequence: TGTGCCAGCAGCATCGGGGGCTTGGACACTGAAGCTTTCTTT.

This CDR3 is CASSVEARLETQYF. The CDR3 DNA reads TGTGCCAGCAGCGTAGAAGCTAGGCTAGAGACCCAGTACTTC. The V gene is TRBV9, the J gene TRBJ2-5; D call uncertain. V was cut by 0 bases and J by 4 bases, with 10 bases left in between. This CDR3 is 14 amino acids long. Looked up from germline, CDR1 is SGDLS and CDR2 is YYNGEE. Variable domain in full (rest from reference TRBV9 and TRBJ2-5): DSGVTQTPKHLITATGQRVTLRCSPRSGDLSVYWYQQSLDQGLQFLIQYYNGEERAKGNILERFSAQQFPDLHSELNLSSLELGDSALYFCASSVEARLETQYFGPGTRLLVL.

The chain links TRBV19 to TRBJ1-1; no clear D gene. The CDR3 contains 14 residues. V dropped 2 bases and J dropped 1 base, with 8 bases sitting between them. The V gene's germline CDR1 is LNHDA and CDR2 SQIVND (reference sequence). DNA for the CDR3: TGTGCCAGTAGTATAAGGATTGGGAACACTGAAGCTTTCTTT. It encodes CASSIRIGNTEAFF.

V gene TRBV7-9 combines with J gene TRBJ1-1, with 9 nucleotides matching TRBD1. After removal of 2 bases from V and 7 bases from J, the junction contained 8 bases not matched to a gene. This CDR3 contains 15 residues. Per the germline V gene, CDR1 is SEHNR and CDR2 is FQNEAQ (reference sequence). This CDR3 reads CASSLPRTGAREAFF. Here the CDR3 DNA reads TGTGCCAGCAGCTTACCCAGGACAGGGGCGCGTGAAGCTTTCTTT.

The chain couples TRBV27 to TRBJ2-7, with 8 bases aligning to TRBD2. Germline V CDR1 and CDR2: MNHEY, SMNVEV (reference sequence). The CDR3 is 15 residues long. The junction had 5 bases not matched to a gene; V was cut back by 4 bases and J by 0 bases. CDR3 nucleotides: TGTGCCAGCAGTTCCGCTAGCGGGCCCTCCTACGAGCAGTACTTC. Protein product: CASSSASGPSYEQYF.

This chain joins TRBV7-2 and TRBJ2-6; no clear D. Trimming took off 1 base at V and 3 bases at J, with 10 bases between the two ends. Germline values: CDR1 SGHTA, CDR2 FQGNSA. This CDR3 contains 16 residues. In DNA form, the CDR3 reads TGTGCCAGCAGCTTAGACGACACCTATGGGGCCAACGTCCTGACTTTC. Its translation is CASSLDDTYGANVLTF.

The CDR3 bases are TGTGCCTGGAGTCCGACTAGCGGTAACGAGCAGTACTTC. It encodes CAWSPTSGNEQYF. The chain is built from TRBV30 and TRBJ2-7; TRBD2 matches 9 bases. The CDR3 sequence is 13 residues long. With 2 bases clipped from V and 5 bases from J, the junction kept 4 bases outside the gene matches. Germline V lookup: CDR1 GTSNPN, CDR2 SVGIG (reference sequence).

The chain links TRBV21-1 to TRBJ2-1; TRBD2 is the table's D call, not checked against the DNA. TRBV21-1 is an annotated pseudogene. The CDR3 contains 18 residues. CDR3: CASSKARSGTSDYNEQFF. Here the CDR3 DNA reads TGTGCCAGCAGCAAAGCGCGGTCCGGGACTAGCGACTACAATGAGCAGTTCTTC.

This chain joins TRBV11-2 and TRBJ2-7; D is perhaps TRBD2 (6 bases). Germline lookup yields CDR1 SGHAT and CDR2 FQNNGV. The V end lost 1 base, the J end lost 7 bases, and 11 bases lay between the germline ends. The CDR3 sequence is 13 residues long. In DNA form, the CDR3 reads TGTGCCAGCAGCTTAGGCGCCGCGGGGGAGCAGTACTTC. Protein sequence: CASSLGAAGEQYF.

The chain carries TRBV9 and TRBJ2-1; D gene unclear. Trimming stripped 0 bases from V and 5 bases from J, with 12 bases between. The CDR3 contains 15 residues. The germline CDR1 and CDR2 sequences are SGDLS and YYNGEE. The CDR3 coding sequence is TGTGCCAGCAGCGTAGCTCAAGTCGGTCACAATGAGCAGTTCTTC. Protein product: CASSVAQVGHNEQFF.

V usage is TRBV19 and J usage is TRBJ2-2, with D possibly matching TRBD1 (5 bases). CDR3 length: 17 amino acids. Germline-derived CDR1 and CDR2 are LNHDA and SQIVND (reference sequence). Trimming stripped 0 bases from V and 4 bases from J, with 15 bases between. The chain's CDR3 is CASSIDPRRGGTGELFF. In DNA, the CDR3 is TGTGCCAGTAGTATAGATCCGAGAAGGGGCGGCACCGGGGAGCTGTTTTTT. The full variable domain, with the rest looked up from reference TRBV19 and TRBJ2-2, is DGGITQSPKYLFRKEGQNVTLSCEQNLNHDAMYWYRQDPGQGLRLIYYSQIVNDFQKGDIAEGYSVSREKKESFPLTVTSAQKNPTAFYLCASSIDPRRGGTGELFFGEGSRLTVL.

The chain couples TRBV7-2 to TRBJ2-2; 8 nucleotides line up with TRBD1. Unmatched junction bases numbered 2, after V lost 1 base and J lost 1 base. The CDR3 has 16 residues. Germline lookup yields CDR1 SGHTA and CDR2 FQGNSA. CDR3 in amino acids: CASSLGTGLNTGELFF. CDR3 DNA sequence: TGTGCCAGCAGCTTAGGGACAGGGCTGAACACCGGGGAGCTGTTTTTT.

The rearrangement joins TRBV29-1 to TRBJ2-7; no clear D gene. Germline lookup yields CDR1 SQVTM and CDR2 ANQGSEA. The CDR3 totals 11 residues. Trimming removed 2 bases from V and 6 bases from J, with 8 bases in between. This CDR3 reads CSVERRSEQYF. In nucleotides, the CDR3 is TGCAGCGTTGAAAGAAGGTCCGAGCAGTACTTC.

V is TRBV6-5 and J is TRBJ2-7; D tentatively fits TRBD1 or TRBD2 (5 bases each). The V end was cut by 4 bases, the J end by 5 bases, with 12 bases between. CDR3 length: 13 residues. From germline, CDR1 is MNHEY and CDR2 SVGAGI. CDR3 amino acids: CASSSSGTHEQYF. In nucleotides, the CDR3 is TGTGCCAGCAGTTCATCCGGGACGCACGAGCAGTACTTC.

This chain connects TRBV5-1 to TRBJ2-1; TRBD2 matches at 11 bases. CDR3 length: 16 residues. The germline CDR1 and CDR2 sequences are SGHRS and YFSETQ. Germline trimming cut 7 bases from V and 3 bases from J; bases unmatched to any gene: 9. The CDR3 here is CASRTLAGGLYNEQFF. CDR3 bases: TGCGCCAGCCGAACCTTAGCGGGGGGGCTCTACAATGAGCAGTTCTTC.

This chain joins TRBV7-9 and TRBJ2-1, with D hard to call. This CDR3 has 15 residues. The germline V gene encodes CDR1 SEHNR and CDR2 FQNEAQ (reference sequence). Trimming took off 1 base at V and 1 base at J, with 8 bases between the two ends. The CDR3 DNA reads TGTGCCAGCAGCTTAGTACAGAGATCCTACAATGAGCAGTTCTTC. This encodes CASSLVQRSYNEQFF.

This chain's CDR3 is CASSMAPPPGLGEQYF. CDR3 nucleotide sequence: TGTGCCAGTAGTATGGCCCCACCCCCAGGGTTGGGCGAGCAGTACTTC. The rearrangement links TRBV19 to TRBJ2-7, with a tentative D call TRBD1 (5 bases). The CDR3 consists of 16 residues. Germline CDR1 and CDR2: LNHDA and SQIVND (reference sequence). V was shortened by 3 bases and J by 6 bases, with 21 bases between the two germline ends.

The J gene is TRBJ2-7, the V gene TRBV4-3; D is perhaps TRBD1 or TRBD2 (6 bases each). Trimming cost V 4 bases and J 0 bases, with 13 bases left between them. The length of the CDR3 is 15 residues. Germline loops: CDR1 LGHNA, CDR2 YSLEER. The CDR3 nucleotides read TGCGCCAGCAGCCCCCACGAGGGGGGCTCCTACGAGCAGTACTTC. Translated: CASSPHEGGSYEQYF.

The rearrangement joins TRBV7-9 to TRBJ1-2; the D is unclear. The CDR3 is 11 residues long. Between the trimmed V and J ends, which lost 2 bases and 2 bases, there was a span of 0 bases. Germline V CDR1 and CDR2: SEHNR, FQNEAQ (reference sequence). The CDR3 here is CASSLNYGYTF. In nucleotides, the CDR3 is TGTGCCAGCAGCTTAAACTATGGCTACACCTTC.

This chain uses TRBV7-9 with TRBJ1-5; D unresolved. The CDR3 has 15 residues. The germline CDR1 and CDR2 sequences are SEHNR and FQNEAQ (reference sequence). V was shortened by 5 bases and J by 0 bases, with 11 bases between the two germline ends. The CDR3 nucleotides are TGTGCCAGCAGCACGGACTCGAATAGCAATCAGCCCCAGCATTTT. Protein sequence: CASSTDSNSNQPQHF.

This rearrangement joins TRBV7-3 to TRBJ2-3; no firm D call. The CDR3 is 14 amino acids. Per germline, CDR1 SGHTA and CDR2 FQGTGA. V lost 5 bases and J 2 bases, leaving 11 bases between the germline ends. CDR3 bases: TGTGCCAGCAGCCCCCGTTTCGCCACAGATACGCAGTATTTT. The encoded protein is CASSPRFATDTQYF.

The rearrangement uses TRBV2 and TRBJ1-4, with D possibly matching TRBD1 (6 bases). Germline assignment: CDR1 SNHLY and CDR2 FYNNEI. Trimming took 2 bases from V and 6 from J, leaving 13 bases between them. This CDR3 is 15 amino acids long. In nucleotides, the CDR3 is TGTGCCAGCAGTGAAATGGGGGGCTGGTATGAAAAACTGTTTTTT. This encodes CASSEMGGWYEKLFF.

The CDR3 DNA sequence: TGTGCCAGTAGCACGACCTTGGGCCCGAGACACCCCACAGATACGCAGTATTTT. It is translated as CASSTTLGPRHPTDTQYF. J is TRBJ2-3 and V is TRBV19; D not certain. This CDR3 contains 18 residues. Germline V lookup: CDR1 LNHDA, CDR2 SQIVND (reference sequence). V was shortened by 6 bases and J by 2 bases, with 24 bases between the two germline ends. The full variable domain, its missing parts supplied by reference TRBV19 and TRBJ2-3, is DGGITQSPKYLFRKEGQNVTLSCEQNLNHDAMYWYRQDPGQGLRLIYYSQIVNDFQKGDIAEGYSVSREKKESFPLTVTSAQKNPTAFYLCASSTTLGPRHPTDTQYFGPGTRLTVL.

J is TRBJ2-3 and V is TRBV27; weak D call: TRBD1 (5 bases). The CDR3 is made up of 14 amino acids. V was shortened by 4 bases and J by 0 bases, with 8 bases between the two germline ends. Germline loops: CDR1 MNHEY, CDR2 SMNVEV (reference sequence). CDR3 loop: CASSWGQSTDTQYF. Written as DNA, the CDR3 is TGTGCCAGCAGTTGGGGCCAGAGCACAGATACGCAGTATTTT.

The rearrangement joins TRBV2 to TRBJ1-2; TRBD1 might be the D (5 bases). In germline, CDR1 is SNHLY, CDR2 FYNNEI. CDR3 size: 14 residues. Trimming cost V 4 bases and J 2 bases, with 11 bases left between them. The CDR3: CASSGPRQNYGYTF. The CDR3 region has the DNA TGTGCCAGCAGTGGCCCCCGACAGAACTATGGCTACACCTTC. The variable domain in full, completed from reference TRBV2 and TRBJ1-2, reads EPEVTQTPSHQVTQMGQEVILRCVPISNHLYFYWYRQILGQKVEFLVSFYNNEISEKSEIFDDQFSVERPDGSNFTLKIRSTKLEDSAMYFCASSGPRQNYGYTFGSGTRLTVV.